The present entry profiles one T cell receptor (beta chain) with its context. The method was immunoSEQ multiplex PCR; TCRdb's version includes in-frame clones alone and lacks a portion of them. The data show roughly 60,000 clones, 80% to 95% seen once. The sample comes from a study of blood T cell repertoires in COVID-19. Deletions cut 3 bases from V and 3 bases from J, with 12 bases between. The CDR3 is 14 amino acids. Germline CDR1 is SGDLS and CDR2 is YYNGEE. The sample taken for sequencing was peripheral blood. The chain has TRBV9 and TRBJ1-1, with a tentative D call TRBD1 (5 bases). This receptor was identified in a middle-aged man with active COVID-19. CDR3 coding DNA: TGTGCCAGCAGCGGCGGGACTTCTTACACTGAAGCTTTCTTT. As protein: CASSGGTSYTEAFF.